What follows describes a single T cell receptor beta chain. This receptor's antigen is unknown. The sample holds no much larger clone one base away, and base qualities are not on file. The data derive from a study of T cells in Graves' hyperthyroidism and ophthalmopathy (dated by TCRdb to about 2019). Background on the whole study: Peripheral blood samples were taken at initial diagnosis, before any treatment was given. A discovery cohort of about 95 patients, 43 with Graves' ophthalmopathy and approximately 55 with stable Graves' hyperthyroidism, was used to find distinguishing TCR V-J signatures. Prospective prediction of ophthalmopathy was tested in an independent validation cohort of some 20 hyperthyroidism patients and 15 to 17 patients who later progressed to ophthalmopathy. The approximately 97 discovery patients were randomly divided into training and test sets at a 7:3 ratio. In addition, the study compared T-cell repertoires in thyroid tissue and in blood from several Graves' hyperthyroidism patients. Once sampling was done, hyperthyroidism patients were given methimazole at a starting dose of 30 mg daily, whereas ophthalmopathy patients were given high-dose intravenous methylprednisolone. The paper reports TCR Vbeta CDR3 sequencing of roughly 140 peripheral blood samples: approximately 43 ophthalmopathy, some 80 hyperthyroidism and some 17 progressor patients.

The CDR3 spans 17 residues, from the cysteine through the phenylalanine. Only the CDR3 DNA is retained, 51 bases long and in frame from the first base. CDR1 is given as SNHLY and CDR2 as FYNNEI, both from the germline V gene. Trimming takes 2 bases from V and 6 bases from J, and the germline ends sit 19 bases apart. Stable Graves' hyperthyroidism was defined as the absence of progression to ophthalmopathy over 18 months of follow-up. Hyperthyroidism patients were aged 18 to 65 years and newly diagnosed, with disease duration of less than 2 months. The study excluded patients with uncontrolled infections, other autoimmune diseases, pregnancy or lactation. Clinical symptoms, serum thyroxine and TRAb, thyroid ultrasound, and orbital computed tomography formed the basis for the diagnoses. PBMCs were isolated from about 9.2 ml of fresh peripheral blood by Ficoll-Paque density gradient centrifugation. Total RNA was extracted using Trizol reagent, and RNA quality was assessed on an Agilent 2100 Bioanalyzer.

Amplification of TCR beta CDR3 regions was carried out from RNA transcripts. The TCR CDR3 was subjected to a first round of RT-PCR using the HTBI primer set and the Qiagen OneStep RT-PCR kit. A second multiplex PCR round built the libraries, followed by size selection and purification. Libraries were sequenced paired-end with 100 bp reads on an Illumina HiSeq2000. In the source study's methods: Raw data were processed with SOAPnuke, discarding reads with adapters, uncalled bases, mean Phred below 15, or no exact constant-primer or identifier match. COPE v1.2.5 was used to merge high-quality paired reads, and clonotypes were defined as unique nucleotide sequences. MiTCR v1.1 was used to align clonotypes to the IMGT TRBV, TRBD and TRBJ reference segments. Analysis was restricted to V-J combinations with a frequency above 0.0001, which covered about 99% of repertoires. The TCS score was defined as the ratio of F50 (clonal expansion) to E x V (chaos), calculated using BLOSUM62-based TCRdist between CDR3 peptides within each V-J. Welch's t-statistics and random forest reduced 450 to 600 V-J features to 13, which were used in a naive Bayes classifier (R e1071). The public reads were reanalyzed by TCRdb: fastp trimming at Q25, MiXCR alignment, in-frame beta chains only. All rows with the same CDR3 protein become a single entry with the most common DNA and genes. The V and J calls come from TCRdb's annotation, not from the publication. The sample includes some 200,000 distinct CDR3 sequences, with roughly 17% observed a single time. Clones ranked in the top ten supply about 50% of the sample.

The study at large found these results: No statistical method was used to fix the sample size in advance, and group allocation was not hidden from the investigators. In validation, the model predicted progression to ophthalmopathy a median of around 6.5 months before onset, with roughly 70% sensitivity and roughly 73% specificity. Most expanded thyroid clonotypes (frequency above 0.001) were also detected in blood, a finding suggesting that blood repertoires may reflect thyroid immune responses. Ophthalmopathy was separated from stable hyperthyroidism by a 13 V-J signature model, with approximately 90% sensitivity and roughly 81% specificity obtained in cross-validation and 80%/75% obtained in testing.

The clonotype comes from a woman aged 45-59 years with Graves' hyperthyroidism. The sample taken for sequencing was blood. The sequence is built from TRBV2 and TRBJ2-2, with no D gene named confidently. The DNA reads TGTGCCAGCAGTGAAAGCCTCGGCACGCTGGAAGCCGGGGAGCTGTTTTTT. Its protein is CASSESLGTLEAGELFF.